This entry lists 13 T cell receptor beta chains sequenced from one sample in a study of regulatory T cells in long-lasting Graves disease. The time point was: persistent/refractory GD, antithyroid drugs over 5 years with positive TRAb. The authors made the TCR library using RNA they extracted from PBMCs. Sequencing libraries for TCR beta were prepared with iRepertoire HTBI primers and Arm-PCR of CDR3 regions. MiXCR, run by TCRdb on the multiplex PCR reads, gives a single entry per CDR3 protein. This table holds approximately 690,000 distinct CDR3 sequences, roughly 30% found once. Sequenced material: peripheral blood mononuclear cells (PBMCs), taken when the disease was refractory, from a patient treated with antithyroid drugs. Receptor source: a female donor with Graves disease.

There are a few counts of this clonotype. The rearrangement links TRBV6-1 to TRBJ1-1, with D perhaps TRBD1 (6 bases). The germline V gene encodes CDR1 MNHNS and CDR2 SASEGT. CDR3 size: 14 residues. V lost 7 bases, J lost 0 bases, and 12 bases lay in between. The CDR3 here is CASTRDRLNTEAFF. Here the CDR3 DNA reads TGTGCCAGCACCCGCGACAGGCTGAACACTGAAGCTTTCTTT.

V usage is TRBV6-1 and J usage is TRBJ2-4; 11 positions match TRBD2. The CDR3 runs 14 residues. The V gene end was trimmed by 2 bases and the J gene end by 9 bases; junction bases not matched to a gene: 3. Germline values: CDR1 MNHNS, CDR2 SASEGT. The CDR3 reads CASSERTSGGIQYF. CDR3 in DNA: TGTGCCAGCAGTGAACGAACTAGCGGGGGCATTCAGTACTTC.

This sequence joins TRBV7-3 and TRBJ2-1; D may be TRBD2 (6 bases). The CDR3 has 17 residues. V lost 0 bases, J lost 0 bases, and 12 bases lay in between. Germline V gene sequence: CDR1 SGHTA, CDR2 FQGTGA. The chain's CDR3 is CASSLTGAGSSYNEQFF. The CDR3 DNA is TGTGCCAGCAGCTTAACGGGTGCGGGGAGCTCCTACAATGAGCAGTTCTTC.

There are many counts of this clonotype. The chain recombines TRBV6-1 with TRBJ1-6, with 10 bases that match TRBD1. Germline V gives CDR1 MNHNS, CDR2 SASEGT. Germline trimming cut 5 bases from V and 8 bases from J; bases unmatched to any gene: 9. The CDR3 consists of 16 residues. CDR3 in DNA: TGTGCCAGCAGTCCCCCCCGTGGGACAGGGGATTCACCCCTCCACTTT. Translation: CASSPPRGTGDSPLHF.

The rearrangement uses TRBV7-3 and TRBJ1-1, with D possibly being TRBD1 (5 bases). This CDR3 region has 13 residues. Germline CDR1 and CDR2: SGHTA and FQGTGA. Trimming took 2 bases from V and 7 from J, leaving 11 bases between them. The CDR3 DNA is TGTGCCAGCAGCTTAGGCCGGGGGAGTGAAGCTTTCTTT. Translated, it gives CASSLGRGSEAFF.

This clonotype was counted ten times or more. The chain links TRBV6-1 to TRBJ2-7; perhaps D is TRBD1 or TRBD2 (5 bases each). The CDR3 length is 13 residues. Trimming shortened V by 6 bases and J by 5 bases, and 14 bases separated the two germline ends. Germline CDR1 is MNHNS and CDR2 is SASEGT. The CDR3 nucleotides are TGTGCCAGCAGCTTGGGGGTCTGGGACGAGCAGTACTTC. Amino acids: CASSLGVWDEQYF.

This chain links TRBV6-9 with TRBJ1-1; TRBD1 might be the D (5 bases). The V gene's germline CDR1 is MNHGY and CDR2 SVAAGI. The germline V and J ends were trimmed by 3 bases and 0 bases, with 17 bases remaining between them. This CDR3 comprises 17 residues. Here the CDR3 DNA reads TGTGCCAGCAGTTACAGGGCGGCGGAAGAGATGAACACTGAAGCTTTCTTT. Amino acid sequence: CASSYRAAEEMNTEAFF.

This clonotype was detected a few times. The V call is TRBV5-1, the J call TRBJ2-1; 8 bases are shared with TRBD2. From germline, CDR1 is SGHRS and CDR2 YFSETQ. V was clipped by 0 bases and J by 6 bases; unmatched bases: 8. The CDR3 totals 16 residues. In DNA, the CDR3 is TGCGCCAGCAGCTTGGTTACGGGAGGGCCGCCCAATGAGCAGTTCTTC. It is translated as CASSLVTGGPPNEQFF. The whole variable domain, filled in from reference TRBV5-1 and TRBJ2-1, reads KAGVTQTPRYLIKTRGQQVTLSCSPISGHRSVSWYQQTPGQGLQFLFEYFSETQRNKGNFPGRFSGRQFSNSRSEMNVSTLELGDSALYLCASSLVTGGPPNEQFFGPGTRLTVL.

V gene TRBV7-9 combines with J gene TRBJ1-3; D is undetermined. The V and J ends lost 4 bases and 0 bases respectively, with 16 bases between them. Germline lookup yields CDR1 SEHNR and CDR2 FQNEAQ (reference sequence). The CDR3 length is 17 residues. CDR3 bases: TGTGCCAGCAGCTCCCCGCGGGCAGGACGCTCTGGAAACACCATATATTTT. This gives the protein CASSSPRAGRSGNTIYF.

The chain is built from TRBV10-3 and TRBJ1-1; unclear D gene. The CDR3 runs to 15 residues. The V end was cut by 2 bases, the J end by 1 base, with 11 bases between. Germline lookup yields CDR1 ENHRY and CDR2 SYGVKD. CDR3 in amino acids: CAISERGQPNTEAFF. The CDR3 nucleotides read TGTGCCATCAGTGAGAGAGGCCAGCCGAACACTGAAGCTTTCTTT.

The rearrangement joins TRBV7-2 to TRBJ1-5; tentatively, D is TRBD1 (5 bases). Germline lookup yields CDR1 SGHTA and CDR2 FQGNSA. CDR3 size: 16 residues. Trimming shortened V by 4 bases and J by 3 bases, and 16 bases separated the two germline ends. For the CDR3, the DNA is TGTGCCAGCAGCTGGGGATTGGGGGACCACAATCAGCCCCAGCATTTT. Protein: CASSWGLGDHNQPQHF.

This clonotype has only a few counts. CDR3 amino acids: CSVDGGSNTEAFF. The CDR3 nucleotides read TGCAGCGTTGATGGGGGATCGAACACTGAAGCTTTCTTT. The V call is TRBV29-1, the J call TRBJ1-1; TRBD1 is a possible D gene (5 bases). Germline-derived CDR1 and CDR2 are SQVTM and ANQGSEA. V lost 3 bases and J 1 base, leaving 9 bases between the germline ends. This CDR3 comprises 13 residues.

This clonotype has more than one count but fewer than ten. This sequence joins TRBV5-1 and TRBJ2-7, with 10 bases that match TRBD1. Germline-derived CDR1 and CDR2 are SGHRS and YFSETQ. Trimming cost V 4 bases and J 6 bases; bases outside gene matches: 16. The CDR3 loop spans 17 amino acids. CDR3 coding DNA: TGCGCCAGCAGCGAAGGGACAGGGGCCTCGGTGGGTCGCGAGCAGTACTTC. This gives the protein CASSEGTGASVGREQYF.